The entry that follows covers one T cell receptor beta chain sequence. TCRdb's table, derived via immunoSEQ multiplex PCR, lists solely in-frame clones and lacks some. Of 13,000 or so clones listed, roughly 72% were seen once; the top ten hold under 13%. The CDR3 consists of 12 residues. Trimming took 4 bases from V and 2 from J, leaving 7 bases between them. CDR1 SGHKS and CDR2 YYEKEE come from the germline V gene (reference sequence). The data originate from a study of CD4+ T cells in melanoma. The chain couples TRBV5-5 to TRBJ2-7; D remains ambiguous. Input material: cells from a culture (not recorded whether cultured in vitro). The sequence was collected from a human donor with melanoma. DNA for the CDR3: TGTGCCAGCAGCCGAACCACCTACGAGCAGTACTTC. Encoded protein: CASSRTTYEQYF. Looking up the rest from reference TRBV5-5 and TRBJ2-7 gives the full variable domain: DAGVTQSPTHLIKTRGQQVTLRCSPISGHKSVSWYQQVLGQGPQFIFQYYEKEERGRGNFPDRFSARQFPNYSSELNVNALLLGDSALYLCASSRTTYEQYFGPGTRLTVT.